This is a list of T cell receptor beta chains from one sample in a study of cytomegalovirus exposure and HLA in healthy donors. The assay was immunoSEQ multiplex PCR, and TCRdb's table has in-frame clones only and misses some. Here the sample table reports 200,000 to 250,000 clones. What was sequenced was PBMCs. These receptors were obtained from a woman in her twenties or thirties in good health and CMV-seropositive. Each CDR3 is given with its conserved first and last residue. The D gene is left open where the match is weak.

J,V,D,DNA,CDR3
TRBJ2-7,TRBV5-1,.,TGCGCCAGCAGCTTGACAGGGTACTCCTACGAGCAGTACTTC,CASSLTGYSYEQYF
TRBJ2-7,TRBV6-5,TRBD2,TGTGCCAGCAGCCCCCTCCTAGCGGGAGTTGACGAGCAGTACTTC,CASSPLLAGVDEQYF
TRBJ1-3,TRBV18,.,TGTGCCAGCTCCCCGGAGAGGGCTGGAAACACCATATATTTT,CASSPERAGNTIYF
TRBJ2-7,TRBV27,TRBD2,TGTGCCAGCAGTGCCCCGACTAGCGGGAGGTCCTACGAGCAGTACTTC,CASSAPTSGRSYEQYF
TRBJ2-7,TRBV5-1,.,TGCGCCAGCAGCTTGGGCTTGATGCGGCAGCTATCCTACGAGCAGTACTTC,CASSLGLMRQLSYEQYF
TRBJ1-2,TRBV4-1,.,TGCGCCAGCAGCCAAGCCGACAGGTTCTATGGCTACACCTTC,CASSQADRFYGYTF
TRBJ1-2,TRBV28,.,TGTGCCAGCAGCACAGTGCCTGGCTACACCTTC,CASSTVPGYTF
TRBJ2-1,TRBV5-1,.,TGCGCCAGCAACCTGGGCGGGGATCCCTACAATGAGCAGTTCTTC,CASNLGGDPYNEQFF
TRBJ1-2,TRBV7-2,TRBD1,TGTGCCAGCAGCTACCGGCGAGGACAGGGGAACTATGGCTACACCTTC,CASSYRRGQGNYGYTF
TRBJ2-5,TRBV5-1,TRBD1,TGCGCCAGCAGCTGGGACAGGGAACAAGAGACCCAGTACTTC,CASSWDREQETQYF
TRBJ2-1,TRBV6-6,.,TGTGCCAGCAGTTACTCGAGGCATGAGCAGTTCTTC,CASSYSRHEQFF
TRBJ1-2,TRBV6-1,.,TGTGCCAGCATCCGGGACAATAACTATGGCTACACCTTC,CASIRDNNYGYTF
TRBJ2-7,TRBV6-5,.,TGTGCCAGCAAAAGGACAGTGACCTACGAGCAGTACTTC,CASKRTVTYEQYF
TRBJ2-5,TRBV11-2,TRBD2,TGTGCCAGCAGCTTATACGGGGGGGCCGAGACCCAGTACTTC,CASSLYGGAETQYF
TRBJ2-1,TRBV2,TRBD2,TGTGCCAGCAGTAGGACTAGCGGGGTCCACAATGAGCAGTTCTTC,CASSRTSGVHNEQFF
TRBJ2-3,TRBV5-6,TRBD2,TGTGCCAGCAGCGGTATAGCGGGGACGACAGATACGCAGTATTTT,CASSGIAGTTDTQYF
TRBJ2-1,TRBV27,.,TGTGCCAGCAGCCCTGGAGGTGAGCAGTTCTTC,CASSPGGEQFF
TRBJ1-1,TRBV18,TRBD1,TGTGCCAGCTCACCTGGGGCAGGGGGTATGAACACTGAAGCTTTCTTT,CASSPGAGGMNTEAFF
TRBJ2-1,TRBV7-2,.,TGTGCCAGCAGCTTAGGAAAGCAACTACTTCACAATGAGCAGTTCTTC,CASSLGKQLLHNEQFF
TRBJ1-4,TRBV7-8,TRBD1,TGTGCCAGCAGCTTGCAGGACAGGGGCGGTGAAAAACTGTTTTTT,CASSLQDRGGEKLFF
TRBJ2-1,TRBV7-9,TRBD2,TGTGCCAGCAGCTGGGGACTAGCGGGCGTTGAGCAGTTCTTC,CASSWGLAGVEQFF
TRBJ1-1,TRBV4-1,.,TGCGCCAGCAGCCAAGATAGTACTGGCGGCGTACTAAACACTGAAGCTTTCTTT,CASSQDSTGGVLNTEAFF
TRBJ1-5,TRBV18,TRBD1,TGTGCCAGCTCACCAAACCCGGGACAGGGAAGCGGCAATCAGCCCCAGCATTTT,CASSPNPGQGSGNQPQHF
TRBJ2-7,TRBV2,.,TGTGCCAGCAGTGAAGCACAAGGGGTCTACGAGCAGTACTTC,CASSEAQGVYEQYF
TRBJ1-1,TRBV5-1,TRBD1,TGCGCCAGCATCCAAGAGACAGGGGTTGCTTTCTTT,CASIQETGVAFF
TRBJ2-5,TRBV4-1,.,TGCGCCAGCAGCCAAGACCAGCAAGAGACCCAGTACTTC,CASSQDQQETQYF